The text below deals with one TCR beta chain. Its antigen is not identified. This entry is derived from a study of CXCR3-negative and CXCR3-positive naive CD8 T cells. The overall study: Cumulative TRB read yield was roughly 140 million, averaging about 1.5 +/- 0.3 million per library.

UMI-tagged TRB cDNA libraries were built via 5' RACE. Following a re-call of the 5' RACE reads, TCRdb has one entry per CDR3 protein and lacks DNA. Its listing shows about 120,000 distinct CDR3 sequences. Study-level findings and limits: TRB CDR3 properties indicated TCR strength, while surface CD5 was similar across naive subsets. The TRB CDR3s that CXCR3-positive naive cells carried were more hydrophobic than those of CXCR3-negative naive cells.

Naive CD8+ T cells had a CD45RO-CCR7+CD27+CD95- phenotype. The sample taken for sequencing was naive CXCR3+ CD8+ T cells from blood. As for subset: CD45RO-CCR7+CD27+CD95- naive CD8+ T cells expressing CXCR3 (TNR3+). The TCR comes from a human donor in good health. Some clones in this sample may be carry-over from other donors' samples.

CDR3: CASSESRTRLEQFF. The V call is TRBV10-2, the J call TRBJ2-1; TCRdb designates TRBD2, a call that cannot be tested without DNA. Germline values: CDR1 WSHSY, CDR2 SAAADI. The CDR3 covers 14 residues.